The 28 T cell receptor beta chains listed next were all sequenced from one sample in a study of blood T cell repertoires in COVID-19. This table comes from immunoSEQ multiplex PCR, and its TCRdb copy is limited to in-frame clones, with some not included. Found here are 53,000 or so clones, about nine tenths of them singletons; the top ten hold approximately 6.2%. The specimen was peripheral blood. The receptors come from a man in his forties with acute or convalescent COVID-19.

The genes are TRBV3-1 (or the pseudogene TRBV3-2) and TRBJ2-4; 11 nucleotides align to TRBD2. The CDR3 is 14 residues long. V lost 1 base to trimming and J lost 10 bases; unmatched junction nucleotides: 3. Germline assignment: CDR1 LGHDT and CDR2 YNNKEL (reference sequence). CDR3 DNA: TGTGCCAGCAGCCAAGGACTAGCGGGAAGGATTCAGTACTTC. This translates into CASSQGLAGRIQYF.

The chain employs TRBV6-2 or TRBV6-3 and TRBJ2-7, with TRBD2 as a possible D gene (5 bases). This CDR3 spans 15 amino acids. Germline V lookup: CDR1 MNHEY, CDR2 SVGEGT. The V end lost 0 bases, the J end lost 3 bases, and 12 bases lay between the germline ends. CDR3 sequence reads: CASSYSEGTIYEQYF. The CDR3 DNA reads TGTGCCAGCAGTTACTCAGAGGGCACTATCTACGAGCAGTACTTC.

This rearrangement joins TRBV2 to TRBJ1-2; no firm D call. The V end lost 3 bases, the J end lost 5 bases, and 10 bases lay between the germline ends. This CDR3 is built from 13 residues. The V gene's germline CDR1 is SNHLY and CDR2 FYNNEI. CDR3 amino acids: CASSEGRKYGYTF. The CDR3, as DNA: TGTGCCAGCAGTGAGGGGAGGAAATATGGCTACACCTTC.

The rearrangement uses TRBV5-4 and TRBJ2-2; D is perhaps TRBD1 (6 bases). The CDR3 extends over 15 amino acids. The germline V and J ends were trimmed by 2 bases and 2 bases, with 10 bases remaining between them. CDR1 is SGHNT, CDR2 YYREEE, per germline (reference sequence). CDR3 loop: CASSFGTQNTGELFF. For the CDR3, the DNA is TGTGCCAGCAGCTTTGGGACACAAAACACCGGGGAGCTGTTTTTT.

The V gene is TRBV6-5, the J gene TRBJ1-4; D might be TRBD1 (6 bases). CDR3 length: 15 residues. Germline values: CDR1 MNHEY, CDR2 SVGAGI. V shed 5 bases and J shed 1 base, with 11 bases lying between them. Written as DNA, the CDR3 is TGTGCCAGCAGTAGCGGCAGGGGAACTAATGAAAAACTGTTTTTT. Amino acids: CASSSGRGTNEKLFF.

This clone appeared a single time. The V gene is TRBV21-1, the J gene TRBJ1-1; no DNA check was done on the table's D call, TRBD1. TRBV21-1 is a listed pseudogene. CDR3 size: 20 residues. The CDR3 is CASRGGVHEATGSMNTEAFF. DNA for the CDR3: TGTGCCAGCCGAGGCGGAGTTCACGAGGCGACAGGTTCCATGAACACTGAAGCTTTCTTT.

This clone was seen more than once but under ten times. This sequence joins TRBV9 and TRBJ2-7; D is undetermined. CDR1 and CDR2 (germline): SGDLS, YYNGEE. The CDR3 spans 13 residues. Trimming removed 0 bases at V and 5 bases at J, with 9 bases between. CDR3 DNA sequence: TGTGCCAGCAGCGTAGATAACAGAGACGAGCAGTACTTC. It specifies CASSVDNRDEQYF. The full variable domain, rest sourced from reference TRBV9 and TRBJ2-7, is DSGVTQTPKHLITATGQRVTLRCSPRSGDLSVYWYQQSLDQGLQFLIQYYNGEERAKGNILERFSAQQFPDLHSELNLSSLELGDSALYFCASSVDNRDEQYFGPGTRLTVT.

The J gene is TRBJ2-5, the V gene TRBV7-2; 7 bases align to TRBD1. The junction had 11 bases not matched to a gene; V was cut back by 5 bases and J by 5 bases. Germline V CDR1 and CDR2: SGHTA, FQGNSA. The CDR3 runs to 15 residues. For the CDR3, the DNA is TGTGCCAGCAGCCCTTTCACAGGGGATGGTGAGACCCAGTACTTC. Residues: CASSPFTGDGETQYF.

The V call is TRBV4-1, the J call TRBJ1-4; D is unresolved. V was trimmed by 0 bases and J by 4 bases, leaving 15 bases between them. The germline CDR1 and CDR2 sequences are MGHRA and YSYEKL. This CDR3 has 17 amino acids. The CDR3 DNA sequence: TGCGCCAGCAGCCAAGACGGCACCGGAGGGTTTAATGAAAAACTGTTTTTT. Amino acids: CASSQDGTGGFNEKLFF.

J is TRBJ2-1 and V is TRBV30, with TRBD2 as a possible D gene (6 bases). This CDR3 spans 11 amino acids. V gave up 5 bases and J gave up 8 bases, with 10 bases separating them. CDR1 GTSNPN and CDR2 SVGIG come from the germline V gene (reference sequence). CDR3: CAWGTSDEQFF. CDR3 DNA: TGTGCCTGGGGGACTTCCGATGAGCAGTTCTTC.

The genes are TRBV2 and TRBJ1-2; D is perhaps TRBD1 (6 bases). The V gene lost 4 bases and the J gene lost 4 bases, with 16 bases spanning the gap. The CDR3 extends over 15 amino acids. The germline V gene encodes CDR1 SNHLY and CDR2 FYNNEI. Written as DNA, the CDR3 is TGTGCCAGCAGTGCACAGGGACCCACCGGCTATGGCTACACCTTC. It translates to CASSAQGPTGYGYTF.

This CDR3 is CASSIIRTSGAYTDTQYF. CDR3 in DNA: TGTGCCAGTAGTATTATTCGGACTAGCGGGGCTTACACAGATACGCAGTATTTT. This chain uses TRBV19 with TRBJ2-3, with 12 bases identical to TRBD2. The V segment lost 3 bases and the J segment 2 bases; nucleotides outside the gene matches: 9. Germline V gene sequence: CDR1 LNHDA, CDR2 SQIVND (reference sequence). This CDR3 is 18 amino acids long.

The J gene is TRBJ2-3, the V gene TRBV18; TRBD2 matches 10 bases. With 4 bases clipped from V and 1 base from J, the junction kept 5 bases outside the gene matches. Germline V lookup: CDR1 KGHSH, CDR2 LQKENI. The CDR3 is made up of 16 amino acids. CDR3 DNA: TGTGCCAGCTCACGATTCGGGACTAGCGGCACAGATACGCAGTATTTT. The encoded protein is CASSRFGTSGTDTQYF.

The table lists this clone with a count of one. The chain employs TRBV5-5 and TRBJ2-1; weak D call: TRBD1 (6 bases). The CDR3 totals 15 residues. The V end was cut by 1 base, the J end by 8 bases, with 16 bases between. Germline-derived CDR1 and CDR2 are SGHKS and YYEKEE (reference sequence). The DNA for the CDR3 is TGTGCCAGCAGCTTGCAAGGGGGAGTGGGGTATGAGCAGTTCTTC. Encoded protein: CASSLQGGVGYEQFF.

This clone has a single count. The rearrangement links TRBV7-2 to TRBJ2-7; 9 nucleotides agree with TRBD1. CDR1 and CDR2 from the germline V gene are SGHTA and FQGNSA. V shed 6 bases, J shed 3 bases, and the junction held 6 bases outside the gene matches. CDR3 size: 14 residues. Here the CDR3 DNA reads TGTGCCAGCAGTCCGAGGACAGGGGACTACGAGCAGTACTTC. Protein product: CASSPRTGDYEQYF.

V is TRBV5-8 and J is TRBJ1-5; a weak D match, TRBD1 (6 bases). Germline loops: CDR1 SGHTS, CDR2 YDEGEE. Trimming took 4 bases from V and 0 from J, leaving 20 bases between them. The CDR3 is 18 residues long. DNA of the CDR3: TGTGCCAGCAGCCCAATGGAACAGGGAATAAGTAGCAATCAGCCCCAGCATTTT. Protein product: CASSPMEQGISSNQPQHF.

In its sample, this clone was seen a few times. The rearrangement links TRBV28 to TRBJ1-1; possibly TRBD1 for D (6 bases). V was pared by 2 bases and J by 7 bases, with 8 bases between. CDR3 length: 12 residues. CDR1 is MDHEN and CDR2 is SYDVKM in the germline V gene. Written as DNA, the CDR3 is TGTGCCAGCAGTTTACTACAGGGTGAAGCTTTCTTT. Translation gives CASSLLQGEAFF.

The chain recombines TRBV7-9 with TRBJ1-1; TRBD1 is a possible D gene (6 bases). The length of the CDR3 is 14 residues. V shed 5 bases and J shed 6 bases, with 16 bases lying between them. Germline values: CDR1 SEHNR, CDR2 FQNEAQ (reference sequence). The CDR3 DNA reads as TGTGCCAGCAGCAAACAGGGTTTTGAATCTGAAGCTTTCTTT. This gives the protein CASSKQGFESEAFF.

The chain recombines TRBV5-4 with TRBJ1-2; D is unclear. Germline assignment: CDR1 SGHNT and CDR2 YYREEE (reference sequence). The CDR3 has 11 amino acids. Between the trimmed V and J ends, which lost 4 bases and 6 bases, there was a span of 7 bases. For the CDR3, the DNA is TGTGCCAGCAGCCGCGCTAATGGCTACACCTTC. As protein: CASSRANGYTF.

This clone is termed medium-sized (0.01 to 0.1%). The chain is built from TRBV3-1 (or the pseudogene TRBV3-2) and TRBJ1-2; TRBD1 matches at 10 bases. V was clipped by 4 bases and J by 4 bases; unmatched bases: 6. Germline-derived CDR1 and CDR2 are LGHDT and YNNKEL (reference sequence). The CDR3 length is 15 residues. The CDR3 DNA is TGTGCCAGCAGCCGACAGGGGGCGCCGAGCTATGGCTACACCTTC. This translates into CASSRQGAPSYGYTF.

This clone occurred a few times. V is TRBV19 and J is TRBJ1-5; TRBD1 agrees at 8 bases. This CDR3 has 16 amino acids. After removal of 4 bases from V and 0 bases from J, the junction contained 5 bases not matched to a gene. The germline V gene has CDR1 LNHDA and CDR2 SQIVND (reference sequence). The CDR3 nucleotides are TGTGCCAGTAGTACTCCAGGGGGCCGTAGCAATCAGCCCCAGCATTTT. Translation gives CASSTPGGRSNQPQHF.

J is TRBJ2-1 and V is TRBV7-9; 8 bases match TRBD2. CDR3 length: 18 amino acids. CDR1 SEHNR and CDR2 FQNEAQ come from the germline V gene (reference sequence). V shed 2 bases, J shed 3 bases, and the junction held 12 bases outside the gene matches. The CDR3 reads CASSLYGSGTSFYNEQFF. The CDR3 nucleotides read TGTGCCAGCAGCTTATATGGTAGCGGGACTTCCTTCTACAATGAGCAGTTCTTC.

The rearrangement joins TRBV5-5 to TRBJ2-1, with D perhaps TRBD1 (6 bases). The CDR3 is 13 residues long. V was trimmed by 4 bases and J by 9 bases, leaving 14 bases between them. Germline V CDR1 and CDR2: SGHKS, YYEKEE (reference sequence). The CDR3 DNA reads TGTGCCAGCAGCCTAGTCACAGGGACTGAGCAGTTCTTC. Its translation: CASSLVTGTEQFF.

The chain couples TRBV7-2 to TRBJ1-2, with 7 nucleotides matching TRBD1. Per germline, CDR1 SGHTA and CDR2 FQGNSA. This CDR3 spans 16 amino acids. The V segment lost 0 bases and the J segment 4 bases; nucleotides outside the gene matches: 8. The CDR3 here is CASSLARGQRTYGYTF. The CDR3 coding sequence is TGTGCCAGCAGCTTAGCGAGGGGACAGCGGACCTATGGCTACACCTTC.

The chain carries TRBV27 and TRBJ2-3; D unclear. Trimming cost V 3 bases and J 0 bases, with 7 bases left between them. CDR3 length: 14 residues. Germline V gene sequence: CDR1 MNHEY, CDR2 SMNVEV (reference sequence). The CDR3 coding sequence is TGTGCCAGCAGTTTTTTGGCTAGCACAGATACGCAGTATTTT. Residues: CASSFLASTDTQYF.

The chain recombines TRBV24-1 with TRBJ2-1, with 9 bases matching TRBD1. Germline V gives CDR1 KGHDR, CDR2 SFDVKD. The CDR3 sequence is 15 residues long. Germline trimming cut 4 bases from V and 6 bases from J; bases unmatched to any gene: 6. Here the CDR3 reads CATSDRDRDINEQFF. CDR3 in DNA: TGTGCCACCAGTGACCGGGACAGGGATATCAATGAGCAGTTCTTC.

The rearrangement uses TRBV2 and TRBJ2-2; 11 bases fit TRBD2. Germline CDR1 reads SNHLY; CDR2 reads FYNNEI. V lost 4 bases, J lost 5 bases, and 6 bases stayed unmatched. The CDR3 is made up of 16 amino acids. The DNA of the CDR3 is TGTGCCAGCAGTGGTCTACTAGCGGGAGAGACCGGGGAGCTGTTTTTT. Protein product: CASSGLLAGETGELFF.

V and J are TRBV2 and TRBJ2-3, with 7 positions matching TRBD1. There are 18 residues in the CDR3. With 0 bases clipped from V and 2 bases from J, the junction kept 11 bases outside the gene matches. Germline V gene data show CDR1 as SNHLY and CDR2 as FYNNEI. The CDR3 DNA reads TGTGCCAGCAGTGAAGCGCTTCGGGGACAGACAAACACAGATACGCAGTATTTT. This sequence encodes CASSEALRGQTNTDTQYF.